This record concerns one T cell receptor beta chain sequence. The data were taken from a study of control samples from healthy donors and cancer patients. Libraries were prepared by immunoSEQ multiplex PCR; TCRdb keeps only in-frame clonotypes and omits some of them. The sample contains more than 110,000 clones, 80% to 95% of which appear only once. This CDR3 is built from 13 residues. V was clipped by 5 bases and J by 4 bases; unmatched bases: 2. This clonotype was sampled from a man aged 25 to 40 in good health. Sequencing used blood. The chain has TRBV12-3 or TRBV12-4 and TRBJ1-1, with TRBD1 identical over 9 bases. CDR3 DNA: TGTGCCAGCAGTAGACAGGGGGTCACTGAAGCTTTCTTT. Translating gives CASSRQGVTEAFF.